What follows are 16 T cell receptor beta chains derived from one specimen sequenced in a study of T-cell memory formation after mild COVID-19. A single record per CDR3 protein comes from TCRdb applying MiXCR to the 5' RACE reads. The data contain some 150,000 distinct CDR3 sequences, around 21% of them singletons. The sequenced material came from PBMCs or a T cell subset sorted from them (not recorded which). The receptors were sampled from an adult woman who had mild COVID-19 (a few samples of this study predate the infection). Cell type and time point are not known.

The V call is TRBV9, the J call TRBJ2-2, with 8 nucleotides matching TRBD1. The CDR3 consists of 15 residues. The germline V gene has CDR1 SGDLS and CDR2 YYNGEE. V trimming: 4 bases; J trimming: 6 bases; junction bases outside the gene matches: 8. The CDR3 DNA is TGTGCCAGCAGCCCACGCACAGGGGGGCCCGGGGAGCTGTTTTTT. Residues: CASSPRTGGPGELFF.

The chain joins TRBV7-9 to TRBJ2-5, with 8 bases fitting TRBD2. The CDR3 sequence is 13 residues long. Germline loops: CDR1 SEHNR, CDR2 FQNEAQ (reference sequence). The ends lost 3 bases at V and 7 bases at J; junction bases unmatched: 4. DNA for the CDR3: TGTGCCAGCAGCTTGACTAGCGTGGGGACCCAGTACTTC. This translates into CASSLTSVGTQYF.

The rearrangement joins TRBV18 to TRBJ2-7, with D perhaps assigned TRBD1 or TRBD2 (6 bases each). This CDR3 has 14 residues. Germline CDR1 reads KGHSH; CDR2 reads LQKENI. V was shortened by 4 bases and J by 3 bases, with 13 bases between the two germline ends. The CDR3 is CASSRAGEDYEQYF. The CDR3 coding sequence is TGTGCCAGCTCACGGGCAGGGGAGGACTACGAGCAGTACTTC. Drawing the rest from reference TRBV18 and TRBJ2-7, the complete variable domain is NAGVMQNPRHLVRRRGQEARLRCSPMKGHSHVYWYRQLPEEGLKFMVYLQKENIIDESGMPKERFSAEFPKEGPSILRIQQVVRGDSAAYFCASSRAGEDYEQYFGPGTRLTVT.

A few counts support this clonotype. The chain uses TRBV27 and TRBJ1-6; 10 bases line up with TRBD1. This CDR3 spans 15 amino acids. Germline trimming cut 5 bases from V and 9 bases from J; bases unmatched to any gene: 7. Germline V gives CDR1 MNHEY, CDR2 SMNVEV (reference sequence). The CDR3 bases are TGTGCCAGCAGTCAGGGGGGACAGGGGAGTTCACCCCTCCACTTT. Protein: CASSQGGQGSSPLHF.

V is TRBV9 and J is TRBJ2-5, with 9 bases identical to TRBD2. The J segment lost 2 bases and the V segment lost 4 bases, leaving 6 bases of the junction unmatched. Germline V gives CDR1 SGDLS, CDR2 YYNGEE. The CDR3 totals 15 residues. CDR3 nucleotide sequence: TGTGCCAGCAGCTCGGGACTAGCCTTGCAAGAGACCCAGTACTTC. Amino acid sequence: CASSSGLALQETQYF.

The CDR3 nucleotides read TGTGCCAGCAGGCGGGGTAAGGACACTGAAGCTTTCTTT. Residues: CASRRGKDTEAFF. V usage is TRBV7-6 and J usage is TRBJ1-1; D gene uncertain. CDR3 size: 13 residues. Trimming left V 6 bases short and J 3 bases short, with 11 bases between. From germline, CDR1 is SGHVS and CDR2 FNYEAQ.

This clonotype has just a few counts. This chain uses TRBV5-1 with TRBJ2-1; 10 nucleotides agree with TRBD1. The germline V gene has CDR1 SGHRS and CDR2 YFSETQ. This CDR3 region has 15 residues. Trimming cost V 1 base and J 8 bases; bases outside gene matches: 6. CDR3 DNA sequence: TGCGCCAGCAGCTTGTCGGGACAGGGGTGGGATGAGCAGTTCTTC. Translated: CASSLSGQGWDEQFF.

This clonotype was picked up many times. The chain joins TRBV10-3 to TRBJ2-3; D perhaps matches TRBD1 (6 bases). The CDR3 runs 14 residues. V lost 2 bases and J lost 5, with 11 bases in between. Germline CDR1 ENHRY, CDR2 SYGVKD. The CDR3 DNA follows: TGTGCCATCAGTGAGCATGGACAGCGAGATACGCAGTATTTT. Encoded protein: CAISEHGQRDTQYF.

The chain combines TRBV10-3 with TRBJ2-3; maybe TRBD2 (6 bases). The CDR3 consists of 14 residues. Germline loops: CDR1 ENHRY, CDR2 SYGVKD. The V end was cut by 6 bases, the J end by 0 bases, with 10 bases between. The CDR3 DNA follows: TGTGCCATCAGGAGGGACTTAAGCACAGATACGCAGTATTTT. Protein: CAIRRDLSTDTQYF.

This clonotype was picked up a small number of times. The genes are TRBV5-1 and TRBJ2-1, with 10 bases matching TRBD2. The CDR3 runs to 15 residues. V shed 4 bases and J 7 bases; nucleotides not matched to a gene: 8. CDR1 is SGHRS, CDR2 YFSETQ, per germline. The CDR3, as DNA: TGCGCCAGCAGCATAAAGCGGGGGGGCCAGAATGAGCAGTTCTTC. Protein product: CASSIKRGGQNEQFF.

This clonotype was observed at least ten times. CDR3 DNA sequence: TGTGCCAGCCGGGGATGGGCGATCACCGGGGAGCTGTTTTTT. Translation: CASRGWAITGELFF. V usage is TRBV27 and J usage is TRBJ2-2; maybe TRBD2 (5 bases). Germline V gene lookup returns CDR1 MNHEY and CDR2 SMNVEV (reference sequence). With 8 bases removed from V and 4 bases from J, the gap between germline ends came to 14 bases. The CDR3 has 14 residues.

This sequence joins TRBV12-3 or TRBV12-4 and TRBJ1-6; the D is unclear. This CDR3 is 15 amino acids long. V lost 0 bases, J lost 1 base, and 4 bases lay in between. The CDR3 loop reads CASSLAQSYNSPLHF. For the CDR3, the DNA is TGTGCCAGCAGTTTAGCACAGTCCTATAATTCACCCCTCCACTTT.

CDR3 nucleotides: TGTGCCAGCAGTTCGCACAGGGGGGGAAGGACTGAAGCTTTCTTT. Translated, it gives CASSSHRGGRTEAFF. The chain employs TRBV25-1 and TRBJ1-1, with 8 nucleotides matching TRBD1. The CDR3 contains 15 residues. CDR1 is MGHDK and CDR2 is SYGVNS in the germline V gene. V gave up 5 bases and J gave up 5 bases; unmatched junction bases: 10. The variable domain in full, completed from reference TRBV25-1 and TRBJ1-1, reads EADIYQTPRYLVIGTGKKITLECSQTMGHDKMYWYQQDPGMELHLIHYSYGVNSTEKGDLSSESTVSRIRTEHFPLTLESARPSHTSQYLCASSSHRGGRTEAFFGQGTRLTVV.

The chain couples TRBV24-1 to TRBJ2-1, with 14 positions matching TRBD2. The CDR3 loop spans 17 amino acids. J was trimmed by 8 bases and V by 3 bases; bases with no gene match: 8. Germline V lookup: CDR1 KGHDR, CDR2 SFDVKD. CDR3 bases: TGTGCCACCAGTGATACCGGGACTAGCGGGAGTTACTATGAGCAGTTCTTC. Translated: CATSDTGTSGSYYEQFF.

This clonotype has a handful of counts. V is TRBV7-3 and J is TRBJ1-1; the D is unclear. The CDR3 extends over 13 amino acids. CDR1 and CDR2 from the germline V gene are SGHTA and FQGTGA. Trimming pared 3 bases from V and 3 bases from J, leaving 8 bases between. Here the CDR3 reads CASSFARDTEAFF. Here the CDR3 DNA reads TGTGCCAGCAGCTTCGCCCGCGACACTGAAGCTTTCTTT.

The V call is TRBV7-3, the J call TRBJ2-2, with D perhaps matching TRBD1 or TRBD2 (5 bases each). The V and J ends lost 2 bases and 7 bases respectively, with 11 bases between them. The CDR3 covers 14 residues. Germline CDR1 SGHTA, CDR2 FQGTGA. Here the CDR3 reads CASSLEGKNGELFF. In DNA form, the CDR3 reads TGTGCCAGCAGCTTAGAGGGGAAGAACGGGGAGCTGTTTTTT. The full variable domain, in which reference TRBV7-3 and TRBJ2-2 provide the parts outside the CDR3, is GAGVSQTPSNKVTEKGKYVELRCDPISGHTALYWYRQSLGQGPEFLIYFQGTGAADDSGLPNDRFFAVRPEGSVSTLKIQRTERGDSAVYLCASSLEGKNGELFFGEGSRLTVL.